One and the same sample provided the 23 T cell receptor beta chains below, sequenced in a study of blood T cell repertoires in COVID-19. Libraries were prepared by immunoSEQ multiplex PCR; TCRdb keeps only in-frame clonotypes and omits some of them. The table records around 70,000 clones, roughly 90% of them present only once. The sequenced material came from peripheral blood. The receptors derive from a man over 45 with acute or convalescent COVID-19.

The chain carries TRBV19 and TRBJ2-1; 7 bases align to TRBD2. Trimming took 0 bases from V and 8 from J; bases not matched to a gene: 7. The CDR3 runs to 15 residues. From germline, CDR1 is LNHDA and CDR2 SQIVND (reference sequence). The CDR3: CASSIEEGGWHEQFF. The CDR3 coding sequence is TGTGCCAGTAGTATAGAGGAGGGAGGGTGGCATGAGCAGTTCTTC.

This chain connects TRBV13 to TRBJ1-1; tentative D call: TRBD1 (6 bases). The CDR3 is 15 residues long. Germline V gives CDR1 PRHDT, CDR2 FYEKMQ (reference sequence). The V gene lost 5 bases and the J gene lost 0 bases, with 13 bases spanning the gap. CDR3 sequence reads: CASSPQTGLNTEAFF. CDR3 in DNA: TGTGCCAGCAGCCCTCAGACAGGATTGAACACTGAAGCTTTCTTT.

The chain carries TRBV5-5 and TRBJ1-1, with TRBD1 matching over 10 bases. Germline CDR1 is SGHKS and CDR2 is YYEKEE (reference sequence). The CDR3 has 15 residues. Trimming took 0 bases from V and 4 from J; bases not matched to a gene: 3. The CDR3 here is CASSLGQGAFTEAFF. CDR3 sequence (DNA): TGTGCCAGCAGCTTGGGACAGGGGGCGTTCACTGAAGCTTTCTTT.

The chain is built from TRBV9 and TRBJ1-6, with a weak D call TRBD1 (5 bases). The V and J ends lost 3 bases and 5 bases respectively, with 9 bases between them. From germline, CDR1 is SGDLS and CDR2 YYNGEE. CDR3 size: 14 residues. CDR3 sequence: CASSGRQHNSPLHF. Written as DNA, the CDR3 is TGTGCCAGCAGCGGCCGACAGCATAATTCACCCCTCCACTTT.

CDR3 loop: CASSTRLADTGELFF. CDR3 nucleotides: TGTGCCAGCAGCACCCGACTAGCGGACACCGGGGAGCTGTTTTTT. J is TRBJ2-2 and V is TRBV7-2; TRBD2 matches at 9 bases. This CDR3 is built from 15 residues. In germline, CDR1 is SGHTA, CDR2 FQGNSA. V lost 5 bases to trimming and J lost 3 bases; unmatched junction nucleotides: 4.

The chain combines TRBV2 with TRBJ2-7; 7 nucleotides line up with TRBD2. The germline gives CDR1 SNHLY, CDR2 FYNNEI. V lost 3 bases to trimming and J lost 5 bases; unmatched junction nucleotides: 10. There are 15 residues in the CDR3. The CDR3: CASSDASGALNEQYF. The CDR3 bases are TGTGCCAGCAGTGACGCTAGCGGAGCCCTAAACGAGCAGTACTTC.

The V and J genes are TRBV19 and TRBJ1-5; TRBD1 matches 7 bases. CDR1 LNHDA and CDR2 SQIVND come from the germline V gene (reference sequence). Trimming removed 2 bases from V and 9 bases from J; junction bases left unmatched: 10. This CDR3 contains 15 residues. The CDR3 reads CASSISVGGRGPQHF. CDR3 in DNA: TGTGCCAGTAGTATAAGTGTAGGGGGCCGAGGGCCCCAGCATTTT.

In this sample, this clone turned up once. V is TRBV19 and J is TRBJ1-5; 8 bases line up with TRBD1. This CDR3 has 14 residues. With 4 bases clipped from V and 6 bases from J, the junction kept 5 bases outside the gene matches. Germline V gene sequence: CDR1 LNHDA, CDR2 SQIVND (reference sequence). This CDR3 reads CASSTDRVGQPQHF. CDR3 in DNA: TGTGCCAGTAGTACGGACAGGGTAGGTCAGCCCCAGCATTTT.

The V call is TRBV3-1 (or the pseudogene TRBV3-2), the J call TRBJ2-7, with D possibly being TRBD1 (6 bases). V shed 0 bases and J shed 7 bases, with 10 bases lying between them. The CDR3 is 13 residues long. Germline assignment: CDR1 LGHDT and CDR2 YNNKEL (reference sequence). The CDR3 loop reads CASSQEGGAEQYV. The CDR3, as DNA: TGTGCCAGCAGCCAAGAAGGGGGAGCGGAGCAGTACGTC.

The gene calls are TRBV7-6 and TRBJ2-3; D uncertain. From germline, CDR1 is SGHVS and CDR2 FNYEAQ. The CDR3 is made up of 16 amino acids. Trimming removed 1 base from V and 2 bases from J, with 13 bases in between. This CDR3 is CASSLVVGATTDTQYF. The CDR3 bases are TGTGCCAGCAGCTTAGTTGTAGGAGCGACCACAGATACGCAGTATTTT. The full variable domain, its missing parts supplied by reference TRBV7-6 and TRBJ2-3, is GAGVSQSPRYKVTKRGQDVALRCDPISGHVSLYWYRQALGQGPEFLTYFNYEAQQDKSGLPNDRFSAERPEGSISTLTIQRTEQRDSAMYRCASSLVVGATTDTQYFGPGTRLTVL.

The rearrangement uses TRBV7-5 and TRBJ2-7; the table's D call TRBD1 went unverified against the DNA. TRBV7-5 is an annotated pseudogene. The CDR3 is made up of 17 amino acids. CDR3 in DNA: TGTGTCAGAAGCCATTGGGCCGGTAGACAGCGCTTCCACGAGCAGTACTTC. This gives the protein CVRSHWAGRQRFHEQYF.

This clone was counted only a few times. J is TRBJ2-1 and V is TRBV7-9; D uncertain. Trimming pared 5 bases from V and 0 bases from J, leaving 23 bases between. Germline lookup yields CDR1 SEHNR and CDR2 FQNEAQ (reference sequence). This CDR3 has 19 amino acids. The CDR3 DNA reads TGTGCCAGCAGCCTAACTATTCCCACTCACTCCTCCTCCTACAATGAGCAGTTCTTC. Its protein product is CASSLTIPTHSSSYNEQFF.

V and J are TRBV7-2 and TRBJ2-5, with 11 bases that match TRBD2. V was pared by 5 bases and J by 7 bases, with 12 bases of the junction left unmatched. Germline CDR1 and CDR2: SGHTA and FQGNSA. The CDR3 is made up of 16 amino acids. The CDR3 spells CASSHVAGGPVGTQYF. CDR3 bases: TGTGCCAGCAGCCACGTAGCGGGGGGGCCGGTAGGGACCCAGTACTTC.

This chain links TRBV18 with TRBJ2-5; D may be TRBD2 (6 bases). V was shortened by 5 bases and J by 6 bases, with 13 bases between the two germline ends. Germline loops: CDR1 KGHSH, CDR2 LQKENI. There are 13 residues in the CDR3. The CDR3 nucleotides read TGTGCCAGCTCAGGTTCGGGGGAGCAGACCCAGTACTTC. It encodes CASSGSGEQTQYF.

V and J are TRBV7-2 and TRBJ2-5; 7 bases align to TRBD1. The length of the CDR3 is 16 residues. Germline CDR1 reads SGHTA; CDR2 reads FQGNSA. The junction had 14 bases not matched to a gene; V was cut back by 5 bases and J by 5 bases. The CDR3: CASSTRRVGGGETQYF. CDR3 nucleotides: TGTGCCAGCAGCACCCGTCGGGTAGGGGGCGGGGAGACCCAGTACTTC.

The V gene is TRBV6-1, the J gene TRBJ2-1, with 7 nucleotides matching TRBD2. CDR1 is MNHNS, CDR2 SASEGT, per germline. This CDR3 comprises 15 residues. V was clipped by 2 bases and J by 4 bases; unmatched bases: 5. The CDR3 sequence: CASSEWLAAYNEQFF. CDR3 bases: TGTGCCAGCAGTGAATGGCTAGCGGCGTACAATGAGCAGTTCTTC.

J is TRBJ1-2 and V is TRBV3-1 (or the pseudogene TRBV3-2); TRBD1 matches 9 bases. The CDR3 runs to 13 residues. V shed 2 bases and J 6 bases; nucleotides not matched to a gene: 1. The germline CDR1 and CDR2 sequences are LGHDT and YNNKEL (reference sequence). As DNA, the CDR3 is TGTGCCAGCAGCCAAACAGGGGGCGATGGCTACACCTTC. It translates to CASSQTGGDGYTF.

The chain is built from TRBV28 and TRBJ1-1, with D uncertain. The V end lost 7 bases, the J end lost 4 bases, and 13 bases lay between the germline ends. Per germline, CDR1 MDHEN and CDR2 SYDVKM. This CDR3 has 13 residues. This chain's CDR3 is CASTPRLSTEAFF. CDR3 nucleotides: TGTGCCAGCACCCCGAGACTTTCCACTGAAGCTTTCTTT. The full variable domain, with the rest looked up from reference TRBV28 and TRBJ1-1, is DVKVTQSSRYLVKRTGEKVFLECVQDMDHENMFWYRQDPGLGLRLIYFSYDVKMKEKGDIPEGYSVSREKKERFSLILESASTNQTSMYLCASTPRLSTEAFFGQGTRLTVV.

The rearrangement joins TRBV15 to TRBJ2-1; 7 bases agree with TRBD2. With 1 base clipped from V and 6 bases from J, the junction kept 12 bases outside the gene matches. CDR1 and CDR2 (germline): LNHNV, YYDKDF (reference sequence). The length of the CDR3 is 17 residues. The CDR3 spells CATSRGSGRERSNEQFF. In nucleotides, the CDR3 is TGTGCCACCAGCAGAGGAAGTGGGCGGGAGAGGAGCAATGAGCAGTTCTTC.

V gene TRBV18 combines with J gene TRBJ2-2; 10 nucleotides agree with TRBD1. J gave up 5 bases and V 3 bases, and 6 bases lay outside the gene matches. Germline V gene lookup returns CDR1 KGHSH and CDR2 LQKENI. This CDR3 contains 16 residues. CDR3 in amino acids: CASSPPGTGVTGELFF. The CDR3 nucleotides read TGTGCCAGCTCACCTCCCGGGACAGGGGTGACCGGGGAGCTGTTTTTT.

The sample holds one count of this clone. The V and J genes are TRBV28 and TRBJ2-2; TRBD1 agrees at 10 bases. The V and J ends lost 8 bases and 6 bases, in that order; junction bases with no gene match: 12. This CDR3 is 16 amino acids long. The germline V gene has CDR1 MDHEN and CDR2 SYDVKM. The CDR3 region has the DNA TGTGCCAGCCCCCCCCCGGGACAGGGGTATGCCGGGGAGCTGTTTTTT. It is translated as CASPPPGQGYAGELFF.

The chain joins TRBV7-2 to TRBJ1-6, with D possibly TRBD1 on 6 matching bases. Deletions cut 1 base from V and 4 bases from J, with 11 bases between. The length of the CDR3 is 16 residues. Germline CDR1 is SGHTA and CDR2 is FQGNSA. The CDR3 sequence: CASSLGGGPYNSPLHF. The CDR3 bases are TGTGCCAGCAGCTTAGGTGGGGGCCCGTATAATTCACCCCTCCACTTT.

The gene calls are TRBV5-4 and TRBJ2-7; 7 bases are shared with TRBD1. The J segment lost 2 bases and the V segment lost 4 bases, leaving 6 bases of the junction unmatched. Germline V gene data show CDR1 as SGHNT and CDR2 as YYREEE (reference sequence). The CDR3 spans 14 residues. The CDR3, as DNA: TGTGCCAGCAGCGCACTTGGACAGGCCTACGAGCAGTACGTC. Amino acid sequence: CASSALGQAYEQYV.